The clone carrying this TCR beta chain was found once. Its target is not known. Vbeta (60) and Jbeta (13) primers were used in the PCR. As originally analysed: About 10 million of tens of millions of unique TCR beta chains were shared, per a later count. Generated by immunoSEQ multiplex PCR, the TCRdb table keeps only in-frame clones and is missing some. V and J calls and clone size are given by that table; D and trimming were obtained from the DNA. The repertoire holds some 270,000 clones, with 80% as singletons. The source of the sample is a study of cytomegalovirus exposure and HLA in healthy donors. Overall study findings and caveats: Presence/absence analyses supposed approximately even sequencing depth among donors. 87-base-pair reads could not separate some V segments, including TRBV6-2 and TRBV6-3. Reports described diagnosis of cytomegalovirus status by the classifier as highly specific and sensitive.

This CDR3 has 21 residues. V dropped 1 base and J dropped 0; count of bases not matched to a gene: 18. From germline, CDR1 is MDHEN and CDR2 SYDVKM. The specimen was PBMCs. The chain couples TRBV28 to TRBJ1-5; 7 nucleotides match TRBD1. The clonotype comes from a girl aged 2 to 10 in good health and CMV-seronegative. The CDR3 sequence is CASSLLRGTEAWGYSNQPQHF. The CDR3 DNA sequence: TGTGCCAGCAGTTTATTAAGGGGGACAGAAGCTTGGGGTTATAGCAATCAGCCCCAGCATTTT.